The present TCR beta chain was sequenced within a study of T cell responses to AZD1222 COVID-19 vaccine. Measured with immunoSEQ multiplex PCR; TCRdb has only the in-frame clones, and not every one. The data show fewer than 200,000 clones, with roughly 92% seen just once and about 1.2% held by the top ten. A word on this clone: Its antigen is undetermined.

Study observations and caveats: A mostly white British donor set with more females was recruited, and clonal diversity was possibly underestimated. A rise in Spike-specific TCR breadth and depth followed two AZD1222 doses.

The source was peripheral blood, collected on day 0 of AZD1222 vaccination. The clonotype comes from an adult in good health.

The CDR3 nucleotides read TGCGCCAGCAGTTCACAGGGATTCACTGAAGCTTTCTTT. As protein: CASSSQGFTEAFF. This chain joins TRBV5-1 and TRBJ1-1; the D gene is possibly TRBD1 (6 bases). Between the trimmed V and J ends, which lost 5 bases and 4 bases, there was a span of 12 bases. CDR1 is SGHRS and CDR2 is YFSETQ in the germline V gene. This CDR3 region has 13 residues.